This TCR beta chain was recovered during a study of CD8 T cell repertoires and HIV-1 epitope variants. Study-wide context: Each of Twenty-five Gag and Nef epitope peptides stimulated a separate culture. Controls included no peptide, Ebola AY9 epitope, and a CMV, EBV, flu pool. Tested: three Gag epitope families, Nef HW9 and YT9.

The germline V gene encodes CDR1 LNHDA and CDR2 SQIVND (reference sequence). Trimming stripped 10 bases from V and 6 bases from J, with 12 bases between. CDR3 length: 12 residues. Survey-depth immunoSEQ sequencing covered TCR beta CDR3 regions. Assay: immunoSEQ multiplex PCR; the TCRdb copy retains only in-frame clones and omits some. The sample carries some 5,000 clones, about 71% recorded once. This clone has a single count. Its antigen is not known. V and J are TRBV19 and TRBJ2-2; possibly TRBD2 for D (6 bases). Source material: cultured CD8+ T cells derived from PBMCs. The TCR was taken from a male donor with HIV. In DNA form, the CDR3 reads TGTGCCACTACCTGGGGGGCCGGGGAGCTGTTTTTT. Its protein product is CATTWGAGELFF.